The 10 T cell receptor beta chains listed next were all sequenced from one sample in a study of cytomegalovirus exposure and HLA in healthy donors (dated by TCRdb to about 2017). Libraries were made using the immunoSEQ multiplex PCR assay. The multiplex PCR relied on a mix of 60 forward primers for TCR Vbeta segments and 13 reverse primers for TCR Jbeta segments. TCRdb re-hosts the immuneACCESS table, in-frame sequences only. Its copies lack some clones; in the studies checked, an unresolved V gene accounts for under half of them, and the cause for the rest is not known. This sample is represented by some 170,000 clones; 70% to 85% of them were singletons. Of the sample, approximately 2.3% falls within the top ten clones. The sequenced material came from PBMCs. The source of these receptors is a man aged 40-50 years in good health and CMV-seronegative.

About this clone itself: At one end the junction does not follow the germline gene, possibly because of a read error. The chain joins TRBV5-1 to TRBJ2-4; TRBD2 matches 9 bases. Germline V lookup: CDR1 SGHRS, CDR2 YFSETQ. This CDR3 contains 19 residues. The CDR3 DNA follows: TGCGCCAGCAGCTTGGAGGGCGGGAGGGCTGTGGTAGCCAAAAACATTCGGTACTTC. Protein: CASSLEGGRAVVAKNIRYF.

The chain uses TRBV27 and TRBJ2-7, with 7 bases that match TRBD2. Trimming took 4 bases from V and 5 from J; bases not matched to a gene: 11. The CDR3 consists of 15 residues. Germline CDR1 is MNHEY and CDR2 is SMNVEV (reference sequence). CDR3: CASSSPAGASHEQYF. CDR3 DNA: TGTGCCAGCAGTTCCCCCGCGGGAGCATCCCACGAGCAGTACTTC.

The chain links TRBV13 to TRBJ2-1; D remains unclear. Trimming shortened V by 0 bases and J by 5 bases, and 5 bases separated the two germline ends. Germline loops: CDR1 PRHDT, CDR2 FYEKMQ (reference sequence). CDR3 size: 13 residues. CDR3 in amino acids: CASSLGPNNEQFF. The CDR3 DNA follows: TGTGCCAGCAGCTTAGGACCTAACAATGAGCAGTTCTTC. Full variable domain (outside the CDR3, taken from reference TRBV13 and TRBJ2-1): AAGVIQSPRHLIKEKRETATLKCYPIPRHDTVYWYQQGPGQDPQFLISFYEKMQSDKGSIPDRFSAQQFSDYHSELNMSSLELGDSALYFCASSLGPNNEQFFGPGTRLTVL.

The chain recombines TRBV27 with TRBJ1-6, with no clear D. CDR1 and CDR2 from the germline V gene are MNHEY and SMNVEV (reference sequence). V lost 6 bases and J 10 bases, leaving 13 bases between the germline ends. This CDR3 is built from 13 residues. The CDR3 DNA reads TGTGCCAGCAGCGCCCCGGGAGTCTCACCCCTCCACTTT. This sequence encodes CASSAPGVSPLHF.

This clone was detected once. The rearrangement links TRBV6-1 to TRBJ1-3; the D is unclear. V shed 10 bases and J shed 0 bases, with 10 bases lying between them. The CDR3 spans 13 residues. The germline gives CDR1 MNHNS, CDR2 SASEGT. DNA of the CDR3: TGTGCCACCGCAACACACTCTGGAAACACCATATATTTT. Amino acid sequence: CATATHSGNTIYF.

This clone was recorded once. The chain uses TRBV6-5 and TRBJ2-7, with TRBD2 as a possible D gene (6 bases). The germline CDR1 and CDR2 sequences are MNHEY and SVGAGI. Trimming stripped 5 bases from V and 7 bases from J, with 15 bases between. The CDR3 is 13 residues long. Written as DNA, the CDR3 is TGTGCCAGCAGTCCCGGGGGAGCGCGGGAGCAGTACTTC. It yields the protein CASSPGGAREQYF.

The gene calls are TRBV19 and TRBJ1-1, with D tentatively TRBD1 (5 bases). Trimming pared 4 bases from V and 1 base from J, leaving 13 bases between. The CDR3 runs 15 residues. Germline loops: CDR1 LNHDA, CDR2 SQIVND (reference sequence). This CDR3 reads CASSTGLPRNTEAFF. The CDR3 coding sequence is TGTGCCAGTAGTACGGGACTCCCGAGGAACACTGAAGCTTTCTTT.

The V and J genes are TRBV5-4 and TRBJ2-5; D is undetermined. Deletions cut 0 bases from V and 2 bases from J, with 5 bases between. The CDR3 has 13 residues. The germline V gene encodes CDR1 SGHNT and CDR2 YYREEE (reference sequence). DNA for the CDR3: TGTGCCAGCAGCTTGGACATTCAAGAGACCCAGTACTTC. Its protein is CASSLDIQETQYF.

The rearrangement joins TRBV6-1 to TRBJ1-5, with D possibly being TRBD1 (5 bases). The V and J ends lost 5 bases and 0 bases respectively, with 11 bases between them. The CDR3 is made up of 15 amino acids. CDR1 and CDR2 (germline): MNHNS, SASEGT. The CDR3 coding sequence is TGTGCCAGCAGTCCCAGGGTTTCTAGCAATCAGCCCCAGCATTTT. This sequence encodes CASSPRVSSNQPQHF.

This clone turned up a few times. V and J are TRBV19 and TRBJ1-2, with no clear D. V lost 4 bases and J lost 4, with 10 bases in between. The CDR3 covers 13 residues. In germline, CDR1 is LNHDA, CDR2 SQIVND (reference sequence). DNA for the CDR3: TGTGCCAGTAGTAACCTTCAGTTCTATGGCTACACCTTC. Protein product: CASSNLQFYGYTF.